The TCR beta chain described here comes from a study of cytomegalovirus exposure and HLA in healthy donors. The CDR3 contains 17 residues. J lost 1 base, V lost 4 bases, and 12 bases had no gene match. Germline CDR1 reads LNHNV; CDR2 reads YYDKDF (reference sequence). In the PCR, 60 Vbeta and 13 Jbeta primers were used. The data were produced by immunoSEQ multiplex PCR, yet TCRdb's version contains in-frame clones alone and is incomplete. The sample lists over 110,000 clones, around 85% occurring once. Sequences were obtained from PBMCs. This rearrangement joins TRBV15 to TRBJ1-1; 7 positions match TRBD1. The receptor was derived from a woman aged 50 to 65 in good health and CMV-seropositive. CDR3 amino acids: CATSKRGRRSRNTEAFF. In DNA, the CDR3 is TGTGCCACCAGCAAAAGGGGGCGGAGGAGCCGGAACACTGAAGCTTTCTTT.